These 7 T cell receptor beta chains originate from one sample sequenced in a study of T cell changes during pregnancy in multiple sclerosis. The data were produced by immunoSEQ multiplex PCR, yet TCRdb's version contains in-frame clones alone and is incomplete. The sample has about 100,000 clones; more than 85% are singletons. Sequencing was performed on peripheral blood, taken in the second trimester of pregnancy. The receptors were gathered from a female donor with multiple sclerosis, enrolled in a pregnancy study.

In nucleotides, the CDR3 is TGTGCCAGTAGTATTGGCGGACAGAGCTACGAGCAGTACTTC. Residues: CASSIGGQSYEQYF. This chain connects TRBV19 to TRBJ2-7, with D tentatively TRBD1 (6 bases). This CDR3 has 14 amino acids. The ends were cut back, 3 bases at V and 3 bases at J, with 12 bases in the middle. Germline V gene data show CDR1 as LNHDA and CDR2 as SQIVND (reference sequence).

The chain uses TRBV6-6 and TRBJ2-3; 8 nucleotides agree with TRBD1. J lost 9 bases, V lost 2 bases, and 7 bases had no gene match. Looked up from germline, CDR1 is MNHNY and CDR2 is SVGAGI (reference sequence). The CDR3 spans 14 residues. DNA of the CDR3: TGTGCCAGCAGTTACCCCGGACAGGGCCAAACGCAGTATTTT. As protein: CASSYPGQGQTQYF.

The chain recombines TRBV5-1 with TRBJ1-2, with TRBD1 as a possible D gene (6 bases). The length of the CDR3 is 15 residues. Germline-derived CDR1 and CDR2 are SGHRS and YFSETQ. V lost 1 base and J 2 bases, leaving 12 bases between the germline ends. CDR3 residues: CASSLLTGGNYGYTF. Written as DNA, the CDR3 is TGCGCCAGCAGCTTGTTGACAGGCGGGAACTATGGCTACACCTTC.

The chain uses TRBV15 and TRBJ2-3, with TRBD1 matching over 10 bases. V lost 2 bases to trimming and J lost 1 base; unmatched junction nucleotides: 6. From germline, CDR1 is LNHNV and CDR2 YYDKDF (reference sequence). The CDR3 loop spans 17 amino acids. CDR3 sequence (DNA): TGTGCCACCAGCAGACATGACAGGGGGCGAGGCACAGATACGCAGTATTTT. Translation: CATSRHDRGRGTDTQYF.

This chain links TRBV9 with TRBJ2-7, with a tentative D call TRBD1 (7 bases). CDR1 and CDR2 from the germline V gene are SGDLS and YYNGEE. V lost 7 bases, J lost 6 bases, and 14 bases lay in between. CDR3 length equals 12 residues. The CDR3 DNA reads TGTGCCAGCGGGGGGCACAGGGGCGAGCAGTACTTC. Translated, it gives CASGGHRGEQYF.

CDR3 sequence: CASSGRSSGGDEQYF. The CDR3 nucleotides read TGCGCCAGCAGCGGGCGGTCATCCGGGGGGGACGAGCAGTACTTC. The chain carries TRBV5-1 and TRBJ2-7; 8 positions agree with TRBD2. The junction had 11 bases not matched to a gene; V was cut back by 4 bases and J by 5 bases. CDR3 length: 15 residues. Germline CDR1 is SGHRS and CDR2 is YFSETQ.

The chain couples TRBV5-1 to TRBJ2-7, with 8 positions matching TRBD1. The CDR3 is 16 amino acids. The trim removed 5 bases at V and 4 bases at J, leaving 14 bases unmatched. Germline V CDR1 and CDR2: SGHRS, YFSETQ. The CDR3 DNA is TGCGCCAGCAGTGTTGTCCCGAGACAGGGGAGTTACGAGCAGTACTTC. Its protein product is CASSVVPRQGSYEQYF. Full variable domain (outside the CDR3, taken from reference TRBV5-1 and TRBJ2-7): KAGVTQTPRYLIKTRGQQVTLSCSPISGHRSVSWYQQTPGQGLQFLFEYFSETQRNKGNFPGRFSGRQFSNSRSEMNVSTLELGDSALYLCASSVVPRQGSYEQYFGPGTRLTVT.